The 31 T cell receptor beta chains reported below all come from one sample, sequenced in a study of CD8 T cells in Susac syndrome. RNA, at about 0.45 to 1 ug, was reverse transcribed with random hexamers. TCRdb re-called the immunoSEQ multiplex PCR reads through MiXCR, storing one row per CDR3 protein. Among about 69,000 distinct CDR3 sequences listed, around 95% were seen once. The sequenced material came from CD8+ T cells from PBMCs. These receptors all stem from a human donor in good health.

This clonotype appeared a single time. The chain has TRBV7-9 and TRBJ1-5; 9 nucleotides agree with TRBD1. Trimming took 5 bases from V and 6 from J; bases not matched to a gene: 11. Germline CDR1 SEHNR, CDR2 FQNEAQ (reference sequence). The CDR3 length is 16 residues. CDR3 residues: CASSATDRGSSQPQHF. The CDR3 bases are TGTGCCAGCAGCGCCACGGACAGGGGTAGTTCTCAGCCCCAGCATTTT. The full variable domain, in which reference TRBV7-9 and TRBJ1-5 provide the parts outside the CDR3, is DTGVSQNPRHKITKRGQNVTFRCDPISEHNRLYWYRQTLGQGPEFLTYFQNEAQLEKSRLLSDRFSAERPKGSFSTLEIQRTEQGDSAMYLCASSATDRGSSQPQHFGDGTRLSIL.

This rearrangement joins TRBV6-2 or TRBV6-3 to TRBJ1-1, with D maybe TRBD1 (5 bases). CDR3 length: 15 residues. CDR1 and CDR2 from the germline V gene are MNHEY and SVGEGT. Trimming cost V 0 bases and J 5 bases, with 13 bases left between them. The CDR3 nucleotides read TGTGCCAGCAGTTACTCGGAGCGGGGGGGAACTGAAGCTTTCTTT. Residues: CASSYSERGGTEAFF.

This chain uses TRBV7-8 with TRBJ2-6; D is unclear. The CDR3 runs 13 residues. V was trimmed by 4 bases and J by 11 bases, leaving 12 bases between them. The germline gives CDR1 SGHVS, CDR2 FQNEAQ. The CDR3 bases are TGTGCCAGCAGCTCCACAAATCTGGACGTCCTGACTTTC. Its translation is CASSSTNLDVLTF.

This chain links TRBV5-1 with TRBJ2-7; D gene unclear. In germline, CDR1 is SGHRS, CDR2 YFSETQ. This CDR3 contains 13 residues. Trimming stripped 4 bases from V and 3 bases from J, with 11 bases between. CDR3 region: CASSPGPRYEQYV. CDR3 nucleotides: TGCGCCAGCAGCCCCGGACCGCGCTACGAGCAGTACGTC.

The chain is built from TRBV28 and TRBJ2-1; 9 positions match TRBD2. This CDR3 is built from 14 residues. V gave up 7 bases and J gave up 4 bases; unmatched junction bases: 5. Germline CDR1 and CDR2: MDHEN and SYDVKM. The CDR3 DNA follows: TGTGCCAGCATCGCCCTAGCGGGGTACAATGAGCAGTTCTTC. This encodes CASIALAGYNEQFF.

The CDR3 spells CASSPGTPGNTIYF. CDR3 nucleotide sequence: TGTGCCAGCAGCCCTGGGACACCCGGAAACACCATATATTTT. The V call is TRBV7-8, the J call TRBJ1-3; the D gene is possibly TRBD1 (6 bases). CDR1 and CDR2 (germline): SGHVS, FQNEAQ. Deletions cut 5 bases from V and 4 bases from J, with 12 bases between. The CDR3 spans 14 residues.

The chain is built from TRBV30 and TRBJ1-2; possible D gene TRBD1, 6 bases. The CDR3 is made up of 16 amino acids. V lost 4 bases, J lost 6 bases, and 24 bases lay in between. Germline V lookup: CDR1 GTSNPN, CDR2 SVGIG (reference sequence). The CDR3 DNA sequence: TGTGCCTGGATTCTCCTCTTTGGACAGTCCGCTGATGGCTACACCTTC. It yields the protein CAWILLFGQSADGYTF. Complete variable domain (other parts from reference TRBV30 and TRBJ1-2): SQTIHQWPATLVQPVGSPLSLECTVEGTSNPNLYWYRQAAGRGLQLLFYSVGIGQISSEVPQNLSASRPQDRQFILSSKKLLLSDSGFYLCAWILLFGQSADGYTFGSGTRLTVV.

The chain recombines TRBV6-1 with TRBJ2-1; TRBD2 agrees at 8 bases. CDR1 MNHNS and CDR2 SASEGT come from the germline V gene. The CDR3 is made up of 15 amino acids. J was trimmed by 4 bases and V by 4 bases; bases with no gene match: 6. CDR3 residues: CASSGGAGGYNEQFF. CDR3 nucleotides: TGTGCCAGCAGTGGAGGGGCGGGGGGTTACAATGAGCAGTTCTTC.

J is TRBJ2-7 and V is TRBV7-8; maybe TRBD1 (6 bases). Germline CDR1 SGHVS, CDR2 FQNEAQ. CDR3 length: 13 residues. The germline V and J ends were trimmed by 5 bases and 4 bases, with 12 bases remaining between them. The CDR3 DNA follows: TGTGCCAGCAGCCTCGGACAGAAGTACGAGCAGTACGTC. It specifies CASSLGQKYEQYV.

J is TRBJ2-5 and V is TRBV13; D unresolved. This CDR3 comprises 13 residues. Germline CDR1 reads PRHDT; CDR2 reads FYEKMQ (reference sequence). Trimming pared 5 bases from V and 2 bases from J, leaving 9 bases between. In DNA form, the CDR3 reads TGTGCCAGCAGCCAGGTCTTTCAAGAGACCCAGTACTTC. Protein: CASSQVFQETQYF.

CDR3 in amino acids: CASSLTSGGPLGTQYF. In nucleotides, the CDR3 is TGTGCCAGCAGTCTCACTAGCGGGGGTCCCCTTGGGACCCAGTACTTC. The chain employs TRBV12-3 or TRBV12-4 and TRBJ2-5; 11 bases are a match to TRBD2. V lost 5 bases, J lost 7 bases, and 12 bases stayed unmatched. The CDR3 consists of 16 residues.

The chain links TRBV7-9 to TRBJ1-2; the D is unclear. Deletions cut 5 bases from V and 4 bases from J, with 11 bases between. Germline V gene lookup returns CDR1 SEHNR and CDR2 FQNEAQ (reference sequence). CDR3 length: 13 amino acids. Here the CDR3 reads CASSPLPAYGYTF. Here the CDR3 DNA reads TGTGCCAGCAGCCCGCTCCCGGCCTATGGCTACACCTTC.

V usage is TRBV28 and J usage is TRBJ1-1, with D unclear. Deletions cut 6 bases from V and 13 bases from J, with 18 bases between. CDR1 MDHEN and CDR2 SYDVKM come from the germline V gene. This CDR3 has 12 residues. CDR3 DNA: TGTGCCAGCAGCCCCGGGGAACTTGAAATTTTCTTT. Protein: CASSPGELEIFF.

The chain uses TRBV28 and TRBJ2-7, with D possibly TRBD1 on 5 matching bases. The CDR3 length is 14 residues. Germline V gene sequence: CDR1 MDHEN, CDR2 SYDVKM. Deletions cut 5 bases from V and 4 bases from J, with 15 bases between. The CDR3 DNA sequence: TGTGCCAGCAGTCGCCCTACAGGCGGTTACGAGCAGTACTTC. This gives the protein CASSRPTGGYEQYF.

The chain uses TRBV27 and TRBJ2-1; maybe TRBD1 (5 bases). V lost 4 bases and J 4 bases, leaving 8 bases between the germline ends. Per germline, CDR1 MNHEY and CDR2 SMNVEV (reference sequence). There are 13 residues in the CDR3. In DNA form, the CDR3 reads TGTGCCAGCAGTTGGCAGGGTTACAATGAGCAGTTCTTC. Residues: CASSWQGYNEQFF.

CDR3 protein: CASSQESAGLAVYNEQFF. CDR3 nucleotide sequence: TGTGCCAGCAGCCAAGAATCTGCGGGACTAGCGGTCTACAATGAGCAGTTCTTC. This chain connects TRBV3-1 to TRBJ2-1; 11 nucleotides agree with TRBD2. Germline V gene lookup returns CDR1 LGHDT and CDR2 YNNKEL (reference sequence). J gave up 3 bases and V 0 bases, and 7 bases lay outside the gene matches. CDR3 length equals 18 residues.

The J gene is TRBJ2-1, the V gene TRBV6-2 or TRBV6-3; 9 bases match TRBD1. The V and J ends lost 0 bases and 8 bases, in that order; junction bases with no gene match: 8. The CDR3 covers 16 residues. Germline V CDR1 and CDR2: MNHEY, SVGEGT. CDR3 in amino acids: CASSYSDRTGVDEQFF. The DNA of the CDR3 is TGTGCCAGCAGTTACTCGGACCGGACAGGGGTAGATGAGCAGTTCTTC.

This sequence joins TRBV6-2 or TRBV6-3 and TRBJ2-5; D unclear. This CDR3 has 14 residues. The V end lost 8 bases, the J end lost 3 bases, and 16 bases lay between the germline ends. CDR1 is MNHEY, CDR2 SVGEGT, per germline. CDR3 sequence: CASDSGFPEETQYF. The DNA of the CDR3 is TGTGCCAGCGACTCGGGTTTCCCCGAAGAGACCCAGTACTTC.

This chain uses TRBV2 with TRBJ1-1; D might be TRBD1 (5 bases). This CDR3 spans 15 amino acids. From germline, CDR1 is SNHLY and CDR2 FYNNEI. V was pared by 9 bases and J by 5 bases, with 22 bases between. CDR3 amino acids: CARRAPQGESTEAFF. CDR3 coding DNA: TGTGCCAGGCGGGCCCCGCAGGGAGAGAGTACTGAAGCTTTCTTT.

The V gene is TRBV9, the J gene TRBJ2-3, with D possibly matching TRBD2 (6 bases). This CDR3 spans 15 amino acids. The germline V gene encodes CDR1 SGDLS and CDR2 YYNGEE. V lost 4 bases and J 6 bases, leaving 18 bases between the germline ends. The CDR3 loop reads CASSTRGLSRDTQYF. CDR3 coding DNA: TGTGCCAGCAGCACTCGGGGGTTATCCAGGGATACGCAGTATTTT.

The chain carries TRBV3-1 and TRBJ1-5; D call uncertain. This CDR3 spans 14 amino acids. Trimming left V 0 bases short and J 2 bases short, with 5 bases between. The germline V gene encodes CDR1 LGHDT and CDR2 YNNKEL (reference sequence). The CDR3 coding sequence is TGTGCCAGCAGCCAAGATACAGGCAATCAGCCCCAGCATTTT. Its protein product is CASSQDTGNQPQHF.

The CDR3 DNA reads as TGTGCCAGCAGCTTCGCGGCGTACCAAGAGACCCAGTACTTC. It specifies CASSFAAYQETQYF. The rearrangement links TRBV7-2 to TRBJ2-5, with D unclear. Germline CDR1 and CDR2: SGHTA and FQGNSA. There are 14 residues in the CDR3. V was clipped by 3 bases and J by 0 bases, with 8 bases between them.

This clonotype was observed once. The chain joins TRBV5-5 to TRBJ2-2, with D possibly being TRBD1 (6 bases). Germline V CDR1 and CDR2: SGHKS, YYEKEE (reference sequence). The CDR3 consists of 17 residues. V lost 4 bases and J 0 bases, leaving 16 bases between the germline ends. The CDR3 region is CASSTDRQDANTGELFF. The CDR3, as DNA: TGTGCCAGCAGCACTGATCGACAGGATGCGAACACCGGGGAGCTGTTTTTT.

The chain uses TRBV5-6 and TRBJ2-2; D might be TRBD2 (5 bases). This CDR3 spans 14 amino acids. V lost 3 bases, J lost 0 bases, and 6 bases lay in between. Germline loops: CDR1 SGHDT, CDR2 YYEEEE. The CDR3 region has the DNA TGTGCCAGCAGCTCCGGGGCGAACACCGGGGAGCTGTTTTTT. This translates into CASSSGANTGELFF.

CDR3 DNA: TGTGCCAGCAGCTTAGTTGGGGGGGCCTCCTACAATGAGCAGTTCTTC. Its protein product is CASSLVGGASYNEQFF. The V call is TRBV7-2, the J call TRBJ2-1; D is perhaps TRBD2 (7 bases). The CDR3 is 16 amino acids. Trimming pared 1 base from V and 0 bases from J, leaving 10 bases between. Germline V gene lookup returns CDR1 SGHTA and CDR2 FQGNSA. The full variable domain, completed using reference TRBV7-2 and TRBJ2-1, is GAGVSQSPSNKVTEKGKDVELRCDPISGHTALYWYRQSLGQGLEFLIYFQGNSAPDKSGLPSDRFSAERTGGSVSTLTIQRTQQEDSAVYLCASSLVGGASYNEQFFGPGTRLTVL.

This clonotype was counted a single time. The genes are TRBV15 and TRBJ1-1; unclear D gene. The CDR3 is made up of 17 amino acids. The V end lost 0 bases, the J end lost 1 base, and 15 bases lay between the germline ends. Germline loops: CDR1 LNHNV, CDR2 YYDKDF (reference sequence). CDR3 in DNA: TGTGCCACCAGCAGAGATTTATTGGCCCCATCGAACACTGAAGCTTTCTTT. It is translated as CATSRDLLAPSNTEAFF.

CDR3 sequence: CASSHLGDNEQFF. The DNA for the CDR3 is TGTGCCAGCAGCCACCTAGGGGACAATGAGCAGTTCTTC. This rearrangement joins TRBV14 to TRBJ2-1, with D possibly matching TRBD1 (5 bases). Per germline, CDR1 SGHDN and CDR2 FVKESK. The CDR3 loop spans 13 amino acids. Trimming stripped 3 bases from V and 5 bases from J, with 8 bases between.

The chain joins TRBV2 to TRBJ2-7, with D tentatively TRBD1 (5 bases). Per the germline V gene, CDR1 is SNHLY and CDR2 is FYNNEI. The CDR3 covers 11 residues. Trimming shortened V by 6 bases and J by 6 bases, and 9 bases separated the two germline ends. CDR3 in amino acids: CASRDMLEQYF. DNA for the CDR3: TGTGCCAGCAGGGACATGCTCGAGCAGTACTTC.

The gene calls are TRBV4-1 and TRBJ1-5; D gene uncertain. Germline values: CDR1 MGHRA, CDR2 YSYEKL. CDR3 size: 15 residues. V was clipped by 3 bases and J by 0 bases, with 9 bases between them. CDR3 region: CASSQAPFSNQPQHF. CDR3 in DNA: TGCGCCAGCAGCCAGGCGCCCTTTAGCAATCAGCCCCAGCATTTT.

This chain uses TRBV12-3 or TRBV12-4 with TRBJ2-5; 9 bases match TRBD1. The junction had 9 bases not matched to a gene; V was cut back by 5 bases and J by 5 bases. There are 15 residues in the CDR3. CDR3: CASSDRGFGGETQYF. As DNA, the CDR3 is TGTGCCAGCAGTGACAGGGGGTTCGGCGGGGAGACCCAGTACTTC.

The CDR3 DNA sequence: TGTGCCAGCGAACAGACACCATATGGCTACACCTTC. Amino acids: CASEQTPYGYTF. The rearrangement joins TRBV6-6 to TRBJ1-2; D remains unclear. V dropped 8 bases and J dropped 5 bases, with 12 bases sitting between them. CDR1 is MNHNY and CDR2 is SVGAGI in the germline V gene (reference sequence). The CDR3 has 12 amino acids.